Below, 3 T cell receptor beta chains from the same sample are listed, as sequenced in a study of shared clonotypes between healthy human individuals. Some clones are missing from TCRdb's copy, which holds only in-frame ones; the method was immunoSEQ multiplex PCR. The sample lists 2 million to 3 million clones; approximately 94% were seen once. Material for sequencing was naive CD4+ T cells from PBMCs. The subset is: CD45RA+ positively selected. Receptors were obtained from a man between 18 and 29 years old in good health. Some clones in this sample may be carry-over from other donors' samples.

The chain joins TRBV18 to TRBJ2-7; 9 bases are a match to TRBD1. Germline CDR1 is KGHSH and CDR2 is LQKENI. The CDR3 sequence is 18 residues long. After removal of 3 bases from V and 1 base from J, the junction contained 13 bases not matched to a gene. CDR3 bases: TGTGCCAGCTCACCTTCTCTCTGGGACAGGGCAGAATCCTACGAGCAGTACTTC. As protein: CASSPSLWDRAESYEQYF.

This chain uses TRBV7-2 with TRBJ2-3; perhaps D is TRBD1 or TRBD2 (5 bases each). V gave up 0 bases and J gave up 4 bases, with 14 bases separating them. The CDR3 covers 16 residues. Germline CDR1 and CDR2: SGHTA and FQGNSA. The CDR3 coding sequence is TGTGCCAGCAGCTTAGCTCTCGCGAGGGGTGCAGATACGCAGTATTTT. Residues: CASSLALARGADTQYF.

This clone was found a few times. V usage is TRBV27 and J usage is TRBJ1-1; no firm D call. The CDR3 loop spans 13 amino acids. V was clipped by 4 bases and J by 3 bases, with 9 bases between them. Germline V lookup: CDR1 MNHEY, CDR2 SMNVEV (reference sequence). The CDR3 region has the DNA TGTGCCAGCAGTTCACGGGGAGACACTGAAGCTTTCTTT. Translation gives CASSSRGDTEAFF.